The present T cell receptor (beta chain) was sequenced within a study of shared clonotypes between healthy human individuals. CDR3 length: 14 residues. V lost 5 bases to trimming and J lost 2 bases, with 11 bases between them. Germline CDR1 and CDR2: SGHAT and FQNNGV. Per the original methods: Owing to the provision of junction-only sequences devoid of quality scores by immunoSEQ, filtering differed. Assay: immunoSEQ multiplex PCR; the TCRdb copy retains only in-frame clones and omits some. That table gives V, J and clone size, and the DNA gave D and trimming. The sample shows around 2.5 million clones, 90% to 95% of them seen only once. Study-level results: Larger estimated richness was generally recorded for naive subsets relative to memory subsets.

About this clone: Its specificity is not known.

Sequencing was performed on naive CD4+ T cells from PBMCs. The subset was: CD45RA+ positively selected. The gene calls are TRBV11-2 and TRBJ2-3, with no clear D. The TCR originated in a man between 18 and 35 years old in good health. Some clones in this sample may be carry-over from other donors' samples. The CDR3 protein is CASSNGPSTDTQYF. The DNA of the CDR3 is TGTGCCAGCAGCAACGGACCATCCACAGATACGCAGTATTTT.